The clone carrying this TCR beta chain has more than one count but fewer than ten. This CDR3 is 14 amino acids long. V lost 3 bases and J lost 1, with 6 bases in between. Germline-derived CDR1 and CDR2 are MNHEY and SMNVEV (reference sequence). These data belong to a study of T cell clones after liver transplantation. Study context: Tolerant meant at least one year fully off immunosuppression without liver enzymes above twice normal.

Here immunoSEQ multiplex PCR was the method, and the copy in TCRdb shows in-frame clones only, minus some. Of about 74,000 clones listed, 75% to 90% are singletons. The V gene is TRBV27, the J gene TRBJ2-2; D is unclear. The sequence came from a human donor who received a liver transplant. Specimen: CD4+ T cells from blood, collected before liver transplant. The CDR3 is CASSFPENTGELFF. The CDR3 region has the DNA TGTGCCAGCAGTTTCCCCGAGAACACCGGGGAGCTGTTTTTT.